This TCR beta chain was sequenced for a study of CD8 T cells in Susac syndrome. Comment on this clonotype: The antigen is undetermined.

Overall study results and limits: Where Susac syndrome CD4+ T cell repertoires were concerned, no clonal expansion was evident.

After extraction with the RNeasy kit, roughly 0.45 to 1 ug of the RNA was reverse transcribed using random hexamers. Amplification of TCR beta CDR3 was carried out by immunoSEQ multiplex PCR, which covered 54 Vbeta and 13 Jbeta segments. TCRdb itself ran the immunoSEQ multiplex PCR reads through MiXCR, one entry per CDR3 protein. The data show more than 150,000 distinct CDR3 sequences, more than 95% seen once. The CDR3 is made up of 15 amino acids. V was clipped by 5 bases and J by 1 base, with 12 bases between them. Sequencing targeted TCR beta in blood CD8+ and CD4+ T cells. The TCR comes from a human donor with Susac syndrome. The chain joins TRBV12-3 or TRBV12-4 to TRBJ1-5, with D uncertain. Sequencing input: CD4+ T cells from PBMCs. The CDR3 bases are TGTGCCAGCAGTCCGGGAGTCTTAAGCAATCAGCCCCAGCATTTT. Translation: CASSPGVLSNQPQHF.